The 12 T cell receptor beta chains presented below share a single source sample, sequenced in a study of T-cell reconstitution after alpha-beta-depleted transplantation in children. Preparation of the TCRbeta library involved a method that used unique molecular identifiers. TCRdb re-derived calls from the PCR reads in MiXCR, one entry per CDR3 protein. The sample yields 500,000 to 600,000 distinct CDR3 sequences, about 17% seen once. Sequenced here: PBMCs from the stem cell graft donor, sampled from the stem cell graft. The receptor set was obtained from a human donor who donated a stem cell graft to a child with acute lymphoblastic leukemia.

This chain uses TRBV27 with TRBJ1-1; D remains ambiguous. Between the trimmed V and J ends, which lost 2 bases and 3 bases, there was a span of 13 bases. CDR1 is MNHEY and CDR2 is SMNVEV in the germline V gene (reference sequence). This CDR3 spans 15 amino acids. The CDR3 nucleotides read TGTGCCAGCAGTTTAAAGGGTTTTGGGGACACTGAAGCTTTCTTT. Translated: CASSLKGFGDTEAFF.

This clonotype was seen a few times. V usage is TRBV7-8 and J usage is TRBJ2-1, with D maybe TRBD2 (6 bases). V was trimmed by 5 bases and J by 3 bases, leaving 26 bases between them. Per germline, CDR1 SGHVS and CDR2 FQNEAQ. CDR3 length: 19 amino acids. The CDR3 DNA sequence: TGTGCCAGCAGCCCAGACCCCTACAATAGCGGCAAACTCTACAATGAGCAGTTCTTC. Translated: CASSPDPYNSGKLYNEQFF. The full variable domain, completed using reference TRBV7-8 and TRBJ2-1, is GAGVSQSPRYKVAKRGQDVALRCDPISGHVSLFWYQQALGQGPEFLTYFQNEAQLDKSGLPSDRFFAERPEGSVSTLKIQRTQQEDSAVYLCASSPDPYNSGKLYNEQFFGPGTRLTVL.

This clonotype has only a few counts. The chain joins TRBV3-1 to TRBJ2-7, with TRBD1 identical over 8 bases. The CDR3 is made up of 14 amino acids. Germline CDR1 reads LGHDT; CDR2 reads YNNKEL (reference sequence). The junction had 7 bases not matched to a gene; V was cut back by 8 bases and J by 1 base. The CDR3 is CASARGDRSYEQYF. CDR3 DNA: TGTGCCAGCGCCAGGGGGGACAGGTCCTACGAGCAGTACTTC.

The gene calls are TRBV5-1 and TRBJ2-3; D unresolved. This CDR3 region has 16 residues. Between the trimmed V and J ends, which lost 5 bases and 0 bases, there was a span of 16 bases. Looked up from germline, CDR1 is SGHRS and CDR2 is YFSETQ. DNA for the CDR3: TGCGCCAGCAGGTCTCGGAGAGGTTCTAGCACAGATACGCAGTATTTT. Encoded protein: CASRSRRGSSTDTQYF. The variable domain in full, with the rest retrieved from reference TRBV5-1 and TRBJ2-3, is KAGVTQTPRYLIKTRGQQVTLSCSPISGHRSVSWYQQTPGQGLQFLFEYFSETQRNKGNFPGRFSGRQFSNSRSEMNVSTLELGDSALYLCASRSRRGSSTDTQYFGPGTRLTVL.

This clonotype was seen only a few times. The CDR3 nucleotides read TGTGCCAGCAGCTTTTTACGGCGGGACTACAATGAGCAGTTCTTC. This codes for CASSFLRRDYNEQFF. The chain combines TRBV7-9 with TRBJ2-1, with a tentative D call TRBD2 (6 bases). V lost 3 bases and J 3 bases, leaving 12 bases between the germline ends. Germline-derived CDR1 and CDR2 are SEHNR and FQNEAQ (reference sequence). The CDR3 runs to 15 residues.

The gene calls are TRBV2 and TRBJ2-1, with D perhaps matching TRBD2 (6 bases). There are 14 residues in the CDR3. Trimming shortened V by 1 base and J by 5 bases, and 9 bases separated the two germline ends. Germline V gives CDR1 SNHLY, CDR2 FYNNEI. Here the CDR3 DNA reads TGTGCCAGCAGTGAAGGGACTAACAACAATGAGCAGTTCTTC. Translating gives CASSEGTNNNEQFF.

CDR3 bases: TGCGCCAGCAGCTTGGCACGGGGGCGGGCTGAAGCTTTCTTT. Translation gives CASSLARGRAEAFF. This rearrangement joins TRBV5-1 to TRBJ1-1; the D gene is possibly TRBD1 (6 bases). Germline V gene sequence: CDR1 SGHRS, CDR2 YFSETQ. With 0 bases removed from V and 6 bases from J, the gap between germline ends came to 12 bases. The CDR3 has 14 residues.

The chain employs TRBV27 and TRBJ2-1, with 9 bases identical to TRBD2. Germline V gives CDR1 MNHEY, CDR2 SMNVEV (reference sequence). This CDR3 spans 18 amino acids. V lost 5 bases and J lost 0; bases outside the gene matches: 11. In DNA form, the CDR3 reads TGTGCCAGCAGTCCCGGGGTAGCGGGAGCTCCCTCCTACAATGAGCAGTTCTTC. This translates into CASSPGVAGAPSYNEQFF.

This clonotype was seen only a few times. This chain links TRBV20-1 with TRBJ1-1; 9 nucleotides match TRBD1. This CDR3 spans 18 amino acids. V shed 0 bases and J 5 bases; nucleotides not matched to a gene: 16. The germline gives CDR1 DFQATT, CDR2 SNEGSKA (reference sequence). The CDR3 DNA sequence: TGCAGTGCTAGAGATCTCGCGGACAGGGGAGGCTATGGGACTGAAGCTTTCTTT. Its translation is CSARDLADRGGYGTEAFF.

This clonotype was counted between two and nine times. V and J are TRBV7-3 and TRBJ2-1; D is unresolved. The germline gives CDR1 SGHTA, CDR2 FQGTGA. This CDR3 region has 17 residues. V was pared by 2 bases and J by 0 bases, with 14 bases between. This CDR3 is CASSLPVSGSSYNEQFF. The CDR3 DNA sequence: TGTGCCAGCAGCTTACCGGTGTCGGGTAGCTCCTACAATGAGCAGTTCTTC.

This chain links TRBV27 with TRBJ1-1; D unresolved. CDR3 size: 13 residues. From germline, CDR1 is MNHEY and CDR2 SMNVEV (reference sequence). The ends were cut back, 3 bases at V and 1 base at J, with 6 bases in the middle. DNA of the CDR3: TGTGCCAGCAGTTTGCAACAGAACACTGAAGCTTTCTTT. It codes for CASSLQQNTEAFF.

This clonotype was seen a handful of times. The V and J genes are TRBV7-9 and TRBJ1-1; the D is unclear. CDR1 is SEHNR and CDR2 is FQNEAQ in the germline V gene (reference sequence). The CDR3 is made up of 11 amino acids. The ends were cut back, 8 bases at V and 6 bases at J, with 10 bases in the middle. The CDR3 nucleotides read TGTGCCAGCTCGTCGGGAGCTGAAGCTTTCTTT. It yields the protein CASSSGAEAFF. Complete variable domain (other parts from reference TRBV7-9 and TRBJ1-1): DTGVSQNPRHKITKRGQNVTFRCDPISEHNRLYWYRQTLGQGPEFLTYFQNEAQLEKSRLLSDRFSAERPKGSFSTLEIQRTEQGDSAMYLCASSSGAEAFFGQGTRLTVV.